Listed here are 17 T cell receptor beta chains from one sample, sequenced in a study of T cells in Graves' hyperthyroidism and ophthalmopathy. The investigators amplified TCR beta CDR3 regions from RNA transcripts. In the first-round RT-PCR of the TCR CDR3, the HTBI primer set was used. TCRdb fed the multiplex PCR reads into MiXCR, producing one record per CDR3 protein. The table shows 300,000 to 500,000 distinct CDR3 sequences, with about an eighth occurring only once. Material for sequencing was blood. The receptors here all came from a man between 45 and 60 years old with Graves' ophthalmopathy.

This clonotype was seen repeatedly, ten times or more. V usage is TRBV28 and J usage is TRBJ2-5, with 12 bases fitting TRBD2. Germline values: CDR1 MDHEN, CDR2 SYDVKM. J lost 5 bases, V lost 3 bases, and 7 bases had no gene match. This CDR3 region has 16 residues. DNA for the CDR3: TGTGCCAGCAGTTTTAAAGGACTAGCGGGACGGGAGACCCAGTACTTC. It is translated as CASSFKGLAGRETQYF.

This clonotype was picked up many times. The chain recombines TRBV29-1 with TRBJ2-5; D gene ambiguous. Looked up from germline, CDR1 is SQVTM and CDR2 is ANQGSEA. The V end was cut by 7 bases, the J end by 5 bases, with 17 bases between. This CDR3 contains 13 residues. The CDR3 loop is CSALRTLAETQYF. The CDR3 nucleotides read TGCAGCGCCCTGAGGACCCTGGCCGAGACCCAGTACTTC.

This chain joins TRBV5-5 and TRBJ2-1, with D perhaps matching TRBD2 (6 bases). CDR1 is SGHKS and CDR2 is YYEKEE in the germline V gene (reference sequence). Trimming pared 3 bases from V and 4 bases from J, leaving 11 bases between. CDR3 length: 14 amino acids. The CDR3 sequence: CASSWGLDYNEQFF. In nucleotides, the CDR3 is TGTGCCAGCAGCTGGGGACTGGATTACAATGAGCAGTTCTTC.

As regards this clonotype: This may come from a read error, since a much larger clone is one base off. The chain has TRBV7-9 and TRBJ1-1; D ambiguous. In germline, CDR1 is SEHNR, CDR2 FQNEAQ (reference sequence). CDR3 length equals 12 residues. Written as DNA, the CDR3 is TGTGCCAGCAACTTAATGGGCCTGGGGGCTTTCTTT. Amino acids: CASNLMGLGAFF.

V is TRBV27 and J is TRBJ2-1; TRBD2 matches at 9 bases. The CDR3 loop spans 14 amino acids. Germline loops: CDR1 MNHEY, CDR2 SMNVEV (reference sequence). The V and J ends lost 4 bases and 5 bases, in that order; junction bases with no gene match: 3. CDR3 protein: CASSSPSGNNEQFF. CDR3 nucleotide sequence: TGTGCCAGCAGTTCGCCTAGCGGGAACAATGAGCAGTTCTTC.

This clonotype showed up many times. The junction and the germline gene differ at one end; a read error may be behind it. The V call is TRBV20-1, the J call TRBJ2-5; D gene ambiguous. The germline V gene has CDR1 DFQATT and CDR2 SNEGSKA (reference sequence). This CDR3 comprises 13 residues. CDR3 loop: CSARVPGQETQYF. DNA of the CDR3: TGCAGTGCCAGAGTCCCCGGACAAGAGACCCAGTACTTC.

This clonotype was counted a few times. V gene TRBV5-5 combines with J gene TRBJ1-2, with D perhaps matching TRBD1 (6 bases). The CDR3 contains 15 residues. V dropped 2 bases and J dropped 2 bases, with 13 bases sitting between them. Germline values: CDR1 SGHKS, CDR2 YYEKEE (reference sequence). CDR3 sequence: CASSFLGARNYGYTF. CDR3 nucleotides: TGTGCCAGCAGCTTTTTGGGGGCGCGGAACTATGGCTACACCTTC. The whole variable domain, filled in from reference TRBV5-5 and TRBJ1-2, reads DAGVTQSPTHLIKTRGQQVTLRCSPISGHKSVSWYQQVLGQGPQFIFQYYEKEERGRGNFPDRFSARQFPNYSSELNVNALLLGDSALYLCASSFLGARNYGYTFGSGTRLTVV.

This clonotype appeared many times. This chain links TRBV5-5 with TRBJ2-1; D might be TRBD2 (6 bases). Trimming cost V 5 bases and J 5 bases, with 20 bases left between them. Germline V CDR1 and CDR2: SGHKS, YYEKEE (reference sequence). The CDR3 is 16 amino acids. The DNA for the CDR3 is TGTGCCAGCAGGCAGAACCCGGGACTGCCGAACAATGAGCAGTTCTTC. Encoded protein: CASRQNPGLPNNEQFF. Full variable domain (rest looked up from reference TRBV5-5 and TRBJ2-1): DAGVTQSPTHLIKTRGQQVTLRCSPISGHKSVSWYQQVLGQGPQFIFQYYEKEERGRGNFPDRFSARQFPNYSSELNVNALLLGDSALYLCASRQNPGLPNNEQFFGPGTRLTVL.

This clonotype was found many times. The chain joins TRBV20-1 to TRBJ2-2; 9 nucleotides match TRBD1. CDR1 DFQATT and CDR2 SNEGSKA come from the germline V gene (reference sequence). The CDR3 totals 15 residues. The junction had 4 bases not matched to a gene; V was cut back by 0 bases and J by 5 bases. The chain's CDR3 is CSARDGTGNTGELFF. In DNA form, the CDR3 reads TGCAGTGCTAGAGACGGGACAGGGAATACCGGGGAGCTGTTTTTT.

The chain carries TRBV12-3 or TRBV12-4 and TRBJ1-3, with TRBD1 as a possible D gene (5 bases). Trimming removed 0 bases from V and 0 bases from J, with 15 bases in between. The length of the CDR3 is 18 residues. As DNA, the CDR3 is TGTGCCAGCAGTTTAGCGCTTCACAGGACATACTCTGGAAACACCATATATTTT. Translating it yields CASSLALHRTYSGNTIYF.

The chain uses TRBV6-1 and TRBJ2-7; a possible D gene is TRBD2 (5 bases). This CDR3 is built from 14 residues. The ends were cut back, 8 bases at V and 4 bases at J, with 18 bases in the middle. In germline, CDR1 is MNHNS, CDR2 SASEGT. The DNA of the CDR3 is TGTGCCAGCCAATGGAGCGTCGGGATTTACGAGCAGTACTTC. Translated, it gives CASQWSVGIYEQYF.

This clonotype was observed a handful of times. The chain uses TRBV6-1 and TRBJ2-7, with TRBD1 as a possible D gene (6 bases). Germline loops: CDR1 MNHNS, CDR2 SASEGT. This CDR3 is 16 amino acids long. V lost 6 bases, J lost 2 bases, and 20 bases lay in between. This chain's CDR3 is CASRGGSGSQTYEQYF. CDR3 nucleotides: TGTGCCAGCAGAGGGGGTTCTGGCAGCCAAACCTACGAGCAGTACTTC.

This clonotype appeared many times. The CDR3 here is CAWRAQGSETQYF. The CDR3 nucleotides are TGTGCCTGGAGGGCACAGGGCTCGGAGACCCAGTACTTC. The chain is built from TRBV30 and TRBJ2-5; a possible D gene is TRBD1 (6 bases). The V and J ends lost 3 bases and 5 bases respectively, with 13 bases between them. Germline lookup yields CDR1 GTSNPN and CDR2 SVGIG (reference sequence). The CDR3 length is 13 residues.

The rearrangement links TRBV27 to TRBJ2-3, with 14 bases identical to TRBD2. Germline assignment: CDR1 MNHEY and CDR2 SMNVEV (reference sequence). V was clipped by 4 bases and J by 1 base; unmatched bases: 10. The CDR3 has 19 residues. The CDR3 is CASSSAGTSGSEGTDTQYF. CDR3 DNA sequence: TGTGCCAGCAGTTCTGCCGGGACTAGCGGGAGCGAGGGCACAGATACGCAGTATTTT.

As concerns this clonotype: An end of the junction differs from the germline gene, which may be a read error. This CDR3 reads CANSLLGRGGPRSYNEQFF. The CDR3 DNA is TGTGCCAACAGTTTATTAGGGCGGGGCGGGCCGCGCTCCTACAATGAGCAGTTCTTC. The genes are TRBV27 and TRBJ2-1; TRBD2 is a possible D gene (6 bases). The germline gives CDR1 MNHEY, CDR2 SMNVEV (reference sequence). This CDR3 has 19 amino acids.

This clonotype was seen a few times. V gene TRBV9 combines with J gene TRBJ2-7; 11 nucleotides align to TRBD2. Losses at the gene ends were 2 bases for V and 4 bases for J; bases not matched to a gene: 8. The length of the CDR3 is 16 residues. The germline gives CDR1 SGDLS, CDR2 YYNGEE. The CDR3 nucleotides read TGTGCCAGCAGCGTCGGGGGGGGACTAGCGGTTTACGAGCAGTACTTC. This codes for CASSVGGGLAVYEQYF.

This clonotype appeared many times. V usage is TRBV7-8 and J usage is TRBJ2-7; either TRBD1 or TRBD2 may fit D (6 bases each). V shed 5 bases and J shed 6 bases, with 14 bases lying between them. Per germline, CDR1 SGHVS and CDR2 FQNEAQ. The CDR3 has 13 amino acids. The CDR3: CASSPLGGREQYF. DNA for the CDR3: TGTGCCAGCAGCCCGCTGGGGGGCCGCGAGCAGTACTTC.